What follows are 18 T cell receptor beta chains derived from one specimen sequenced in a study of a mutant IDH1 vaccine in newly diagnosed glioma. Data came from immunoSEQ multiplex PCR; TCRdb stores just in-frame clones and leaves some out. The sample includes 55,000 to 70,000 clones, 65% to 90% of them seen just once. Documented time point: baseline, week 1 (first vaccination visit). The treatment here: pre-vaccination baseline after standard-of-care therapy. The material was PBMCs, obtained from a glioma patient treated with radiotherapy, temozolomide or both. All receptors derive from a man aged 30-40 years with glioma.

V gene TRBV14 combines with J gene TRBJ1-5, with a possible D match to TRBD1 (5 bases). Germline V lookup: CDR1 SGHDN, CDR2 FVKESK. Trimming removed 4 bases from V and 7 bases from J, with 11 bases in between. This CDR3 has 13 residues. The CDR3: CASSRDVSQPQHF. CDR3 sequence (DNA): TGTGCCAGCAGCCGGGACGTTAGCCAGCCCCAGCATTTT.

In its sample, this clone was seen once. CDR3 DNA sequence: TGTGCCAGCAGCGGCGGGGGCTCCGGCACAGATACGCAGTATTTT. Its translation is CASSGGGSGTDTQYF. The chain has TRBV5-6 and TRBJ2-3; a possible D gene is TRBD2 (7 bases). Germline V gene sequence: CDR1 SGHDT, CDR2 YYEEEE. V gave up 4 bases and J gave up 1 base, with 13 bases separating them. The CDR3 totals 15 residues.

This clone was observed a few times. The rearrangement uses TRBV7-9 and TRBJ1-4; 7 nucleotides line up with TRBD1. The CDR3 is 15 residues long. The ends lost 4 bases at V and 14 bases at J; junction bases unmatched: 16. Germline loops: CDR1 SEHNR, CDR2 FQNEAQ (reference sequence). The CDR3 DNA sequence: TGTGCCAGCAGCTCGACCGGGACAGCCATTCGTTCGCTGTTTTTT. Protein sequence: CASSSTGTAIRSLFF.

V is TRBV7-2 and J is TRBJ1-2; 9 positions match TRBD1. This CDR3 spans 15 amino acids. CDR1 is SGHTA and CDR2 is FQGNSA in the germline V gene. V lost 5 bases, J lost 5 bases, and 9 bases stayed unmatched. CDR3 sequence (DNA): TGTGCCAGCAGCCCCTGGACAGGGGATTTTTATGGCTACACCTTC. Protein product: CASSPWTGDFYGYTF. Supplemented by reference TRBV7-2 and TRBJ1-2, the full variable domain reads GAGVSQSPSNKVTEKGKDVELRCDPISGHTALYWYRQSLGQGLEFLIYFQGNSAPDKSGLPSDRFSAERTGGSVSTLTIQRTQQEDSAVYLCASSPWTGDFYGYTFGSGTRLTVV.

The chain carries TRBV7-9 and TRBJ1-3; TRBD1 matches 7 bases. J was trimmed by 0 bases and V by 5 bases; bases with no gene match: 4. In germline, CDR1 is SEHNR, CDR2 FQNEAQ (reference sequence). The CDR3 has 15 amino acids. CDR3 sequence (DNA): TGTGCCAGCAGCGCAACAGGGGTCTCTGGAAACACCATATATTTT. Protein sequence: CASSATGVSGNTIYF.

This chain connects TRBV7-9 to TRBJ1-4; the D is unclear. The V end was cut by 0 bases, the J end by 8 bases, with 10 bases between. The CDR3 contains 14 residues. CDR1 SEHNR and CDR2 FQNEAQ come from the germline V gene (reference sequence). The DNA for the CDR3 is TGTGCCAGCAGCTTAGCCTGGGAGCCGGAAAAACTGTTTTTT. This sequence encodes CASSLAWEPEKLFF. Combining the CDR3 with reference TRBV7-9 and TRBJ1-4 gives the whole variable domain DTGVSQNPRHKITKRGQNVTFRCDPISEHNRLYWYRQTLGQGPEFLTYFQNEAQLEKSRLLSDRFSAERPKGSFSTLEIQRTEQGDSAMYLCASSLAWEPEKLFFGSGTQLSVL.

V is TRBV11-2 and J is TRBJ2-2, with a possible D match to TRBD1 (5 bases). Germline-derived CDR1 and CDR2 are SGHAT and FQNNGV. CDR3 length equals 15 residues. V gave up 4 bases and J gave up 0 bases, with 9 bases separating them. CDR3 bases: TGTGCCAGCAGCTCGAGACAGTCGAACACCGGGGAGCTGTTTTTT. Amino acid sequence: CASSSRQSNTGELFF.

The chain carries TRBV5-1 and TRBJ1-2; D might be TRBD1 (5 bases). The CDR3 sequence is 12 residues long. Between the trimmed V and J ends, which lost 4 bases and 7 bases, there was a span of 11 bases. The germline V gene has CDR1 SGHRS and CDR2 YFSETQ. In DNA, the CDR3 is TGCGCCAGCAGCATCGACAGAAGTGGCTACACCTTC. Translated: CASSIDRSGYTF.

This chain joins TRBV18 and TRBJ2-1; 10 bases line up with TRBD1. Germline V gene sequence: CDR1 KGHSH, CDR2 LQKENI. The CDR3 has 13 amino acids. V lost 4 bases to trimming and J lost 6 bases; unmatched junction nucleotides: 0. The CDR3 DNA is TGTGCCAGCTCACGGGACAGGGGCAATGAGCAGTTCTTC. This translates into CASSRDRGNEQFF.

J is TRBJ1-5 and V is TRBV6-1; D is ambiguous. The CDR3 runs to 15 residues. Trimming left V 3 bases short and J 1 base short, with 10 bases between. Germline V lookup: CDR1 MNHNS, CDR2 SASEGT. The CDR3 loop reads CASSERFGSNQPQHF. The DNA for the CDR3 is TGTGCCAGCAGTGAGCGTTTCGGAAGCAATCAGCCCCAGCATTTT.

The rearrangement uses TRBV5-4 and TRBJ1-4; 10 bases map to TRBD1. V shed 4 bases, J shed 8 bases, and the junction held 11 bases outside the gene matches. CDR3 size: 16 residues. In germline, CDR1 is SGHNT, CDR2 YYREEE (reference sequence). The CDR3 DNA follows: TGTGCCAGCAGCCCAACCTCGGACAGGGGGGGGGAAAAACTGTTTTTT. It specifies CASSPTSDRGGEKLFF.

This clone was seen only once. The genes are TRBV29-1 and TRBJ1-3; D possibly corresponds to TRBD1 (6 bases). Trimming stripped 1 base from V and 0 bases from J, with 13 bases between. Germline V gives CDR1 SQVTM, CDR2 ANQGSEA. There are 16 residues in the CDR3. CDR3 sequence: CSVEGGGDISGNTIYF. CDR3 DNA sequence: TGCAGCGTTGAAGGTGGCGGGGACATCTCTGGAAACACCATATATTTT.

The V gene is TRBV2, the J gene TRBJ2-5; a weak D match, TRBD1 (6 bases). This CDR3 contains 14 residues. V was pared by 6 bases and J by 2 bases, with 13 bases between. CDR1 is SNHLY, CDR2 FYNNEI, per germline. CDR3 bases: TGTGCCAGCAGCCCTGACAGGTCACAAGAGACCCAGTACTTC. Translated, it gives CASSPDRSQETQYF.

V gene TRBV5-1 combines with J gene TRBJ2-7; TRBD1 matches 11 bases. Germline values: CDR1 SGHRS, CDR2 YFSETQ. The CDR3 has 17 residues. Trimming at V came to 0 bases and at J to 4 bases, leaving 9 bases not matched to a gene. CDR3 sequence reads: CASSLAFGRDRGYEQYF. The CDR3, as DNA: TGCGCCAGCAGCTTGGCCTTCGGACGGGACAGGGGGTACGAGCAGTACTTC.

The chain carries TRBV5-4 and TRBJ2-7; 11 positions agree with TRBD2. Trimming at V came to 5 bases and at J to 4 bases, leaving 8 bases not matched to a gene. CDR1 is SGHNT, CDR2 YYREEE, per germline (reference sequence). The CDR3 runs to 15 residues. CDR3 DNA sequence: TGTGCCAGCAGTTTCGGGCTAGCGGGGGGTTACGAGCAGTACTTC. Amino acid sequence: CASSFGLAGGYEQYF.

The genes are TRBV7-9 and TRBJ2-7; 9 bases are shared with TRBD1. J gave up 3 bases and V 4 bases, and 10 bases lay outside the gene matches. Germline-derived CDR1 and CDR2 are SEHNR and FQNEAQ (reference sequence). The CDR3 length is 16 residues. The CDR3 spells CASSSQWDREFYEQYF. The DNA of the CDR3 is TGTGCCAGCAGCTCGCAGTGGGACAGGGAGTTCTACGAGCAGTACTTC.

The V and J genes are TRBV5-5 and TRBJ1-2; TRBD1 aligns across 8 bases. V shed 3 bases, J shed 11 bases, and the junction held 9 bases outside the gene matches. The CDR3 is made up of 13 amino acids. Germline V lookup: CDR1 SGHKS, CDR2 YYEKEE (reference sequence). CDR3 region: CASSWETGAIYTF. The CDR3 bases are TGTGCCAGCAGCTGGGAGACAGGGGCCATTTACACCTTC.

This CDR3 is CASSLRQTYEQYF. The DNA of the CDR3 is TGTGCCAGTAGTCTAAGGCAGACCTACGAGCAGTACTTC. The gene calls are TRBV19 and TRBJ2-7; no reliable D call. In germline, CDR1 is LNHDA, CDR2 SQIVND (reference sequence). V was cut by 5 bases and J by 2 bases, with 10 bases left in between. The CDR3 covers 13 residues.